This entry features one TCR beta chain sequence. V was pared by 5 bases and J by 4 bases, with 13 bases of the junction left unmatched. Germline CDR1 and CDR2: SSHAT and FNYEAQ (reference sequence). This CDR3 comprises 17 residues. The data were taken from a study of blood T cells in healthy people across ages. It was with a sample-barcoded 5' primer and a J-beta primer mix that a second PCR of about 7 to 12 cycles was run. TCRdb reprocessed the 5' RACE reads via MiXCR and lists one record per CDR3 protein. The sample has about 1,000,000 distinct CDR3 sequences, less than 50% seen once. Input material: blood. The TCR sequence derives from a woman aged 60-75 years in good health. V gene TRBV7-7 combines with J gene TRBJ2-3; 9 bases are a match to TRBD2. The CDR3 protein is CASSPKRAGGPADTQYF. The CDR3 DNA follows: TGTGCCAGCAGCCCCAAACGCGCGGGAGGGCCGGCAGATACGCAGTATTTT.